This TCR delta chain derives from a study of gamma-delta chains in newborns, infants, children. TCRdb reran clone calling via CATT on the reads. Of over 6,500 delta-chain clones listed, approximately 2.1% are singletons. There are 18 residues in the CDR3. CDR1 GEAIGNYY and CDR2 EKD come from the germline V gene. This clone was seen a few times. At one end the junction does not follow the germline gene, possibly because of a read error. Sequenced sample: blood. The chain recombines TRDV2 with TRDJ3, with 8 bases that match TRDD3. This TCR derives from a child who was a newborn, infant or young child, either healthy, febrile or measles-vaccinated (not recorded which). The CDR3 protein is CACDTGWGRFRDTRQVFF. The CDR3, as DNA: TGTGCCTGTGACACCGGCTGGGGGAGATTCCGAGACACCCGACAGGTGTTTTTC.